This is a list of T cell receptor beta chains from one sample in a study of blood T cell repertoires in COVID-19. The table came from immunoSEQ multiplex PCR; TCRdb's copy has only in-frame clones and leaves some out. Of 150,000 to 200,000 clones listed, 75% to 85% are singletons. The sequenced sample consisted of PBMCs or T cells enriched from blood (not recorded which). The receptors here all came from a man aged 35 to 55 who had recovered from COVID-19. CDR3s include the opening cysteine and the closing phenylalanine or tryptophan. Clone size appears in some rows only: once, few, many, or a class for an expanded clone.

j_gene: TRBJ1-2
v_gene: TRBV9
abundance: once
len: 13
CDR3aa: CASSSGQVYGYTF

j_gene: TRBJ1-6
v_gene: TRBV3-1/TRBV3-2
abundance: once
len: 15
CDR3aa: CASSQGQGVGSPLHF

j_gene: TRBJ1-2
v_gene: TRBV11-2
abundance: few
len: 14
CDR3aa: CASSLVGGVEGYTF

j_gene: TRBJ1-2
v_gene: TRBV28
abundance: -
len: 12
CDR3aa: CASSFREYGYTF

j_gene: TRBJ2-7
v_gene: TRBV30
abundance: -
len: 12
CDR3aa: CAWRPLGYEQYF

j_gene: TRBJ1-5
v_gene: TRBV18
abundance: -
len: 15
CDR3aa: CASSPQDSSNQPQHF

j_gene: TRBJ2-3
v_gene: TRBV3-1/TRBV3-2
abundance: -
len: 14
CDR3aa: CASSLGTGHDTQYF

j_gene: TRBJ2-3
v_gene: TRBV7-3
abundance: -
len: 16
CDR3aa: CASSPRGGVGTDTQYF

j_gene: TRBJ2-5
v_gene: TRBV5-4
abundance: -
len: 15
CDR3aa: CASSSDRVGLRPQYF

j_gene: TRBJ2-1
v_gene: TRBV19
abundance: -
len: 15
CDR3aa: CASSISGFPHNEQFF

j_gene: TRBJ1-5
v_gene: TRBV30
abundance: -
len: 15
CDR3aa: CAWSLGTGRNQPQHF

j_gene: TRBJ1-1
v_gene: TRBV29-1
abundance: -
len: 14
CDR3aa: CSVRPRGQPTEAFF

j_gene: TRBJ1-1
v_gene: TRBV6-5
abundance: medium-sized
len: 13
CDR3aa: CASTRQGATEAFF

j_gene: TRBJ2-3
v_gene: TRBV19
abundance: -
len: 15
CDR3aa: CATTPGDSRTDTQYF